The source of this TCR beta chain is a study of T cell responses to AZD1222 COVID-19 vaccine. Findings of the study overall: Repertoires were collected only later (after the peak T cell response had occurred). Among spike-specific TCRs, nearly half reportedly target unmutated variant regions. Compared with day 0, the breadth and depth of the Spike-specific TCR repertoire rose significantly after two doses of AZD1222.

As to this clone: Its antigen is undetermined.

Here immunoSEQ multiplex PCR was the method, and the copy in TCRdb shows in-frame clones only, minus some. The table shows roughly 97,000 clones, with roughly 92% occurring only once. V was pared by 2 bases and J by 4 bases, with 15 bases of the junction left unmatched. Per the germline V gene, CDR1 is LNHDA and CDR2 is SQIVND (reference sequence). This CDR3 has 19 amino acids. The source is an adult in good health. The rearrangement links TRBV19 to TRBJ2-1; 9 bases are shared with TRBD2. This specimen consisted of peripheral blood, obtained on day 0 of AZD1222 vaccination. CDR3 sequence (DNA): TGTGCCAGTAGTATAATCACAAGCCGCCTAGCGGGGTCGTACAATGAGCAGTTCTTC. Protein product: CASSIITSRLAGSYNEQFF.